This TCR beta chain is drawn from a study of T cell clusters in autoimmune cytopenias. Turning to the study itself: Per sample, median TRB depth was approximately 47,000 reads, yielding a median roughly 2,400 distinct clonotypes. Study-wide findings and caveats: Physiological T cell clusters of healthy donors were apparently absent in primary autoimmune cytopenia patients. A dominant lymphoma-associated repertoire apparently masked the cluster-lack signature in secondary cytopenia versus chronic lymphocytic leukemia. Healthy donors had approximately 3.3-fold more exclusive TRB clusters than active autoimmune hepatitis patients.

This CDR3 spans 15 amino acids. Germline CDR1 reads SGHKS; CDR2 reads YYEKEE (reference sequence). In the case of this clonotype: Its target is unknown.

Each sample's input was around 270 ng genomic DNA, roughly 38,000 genome equivalents. Multiplex touch-down PCR amplified TRB using TRB-A and TRB-B pools in one tube. TCRdb reprocessed the multiplex PCR reads, with one entry per CDR3 protein and no DNA. Its clone listing holds about 9,500 distinct CDR3 sequences. Sequencing was carried out using peripheral blood. The chain combines TRBV5-5 with TRBJ1-4; TCRdb indicates TRBD1, and absent DNA this call remains unverified. The source is a human donor with an autoimmune cytopenia or autoimmune hepatitis (not recorded which). This chain's CDR3 is CASSSNRDRAEKLFF.